This T cell receptor (beta chain) was sequenced during a study of blood T cell repertoires in COVID-19. Across the whole study: Spain, Italy and the United States supplied samples that represented acute and convalescent COVID-19. Nucleic acid was either cDNA or gDNA, and it came from T cells, B-cell-depleted T cells, or PBMCs.

Only in-frame clones appear in the TCRdb table, and some are missing; sequencing was by immunoSEQ multiplex PCR. The sample gives almost 200,000 clones, about 90% of which show up once; roughly 8.8% is in the top ten. V lost 2 bases to trimming and J lost 7 bases, with 9 bases between them. CDR3 length equals 13 residues. Germline CDR1 is LGHNT and CDR2 is FRNRAP. The specimen was PBMCs or T cells enriched from blood (not recorded which). This TCR derives from a woman aged 18-30 years who had recovered from COVID-19. This chain links TRBV12-5 with TRBJ1-5; D uncertain. Here the CDR3 reads CASGLSGSQPQHF. CDR3 nucleotide sequence: TGTGCTAGTGGTTTGTCCGGGTCGCAGCCCCAGCATTTT.